Sequencing of this T cell receptor (beta chain) was carried out in a study of cytomegalovirus exposure and HLA in healthy donors. The PCR made use of 60 Vbeta and 13 Jbeta primers. Sequencing used immunoSEQ multiplex PCR; TCRdb keeps in-frame clones, though not all of them. The sample yields some 110,000 clones, roughly 80% seen once. As for this clone: Its cognate antigen is unknown.

Notes on the study in general: Cytomegalovirus-associated status was assigned to more than 150 TCR beta chains. Most likely, a cluster of highly shared sequence variants arose as a sequencing artifact.

V gave up 5 bases and J gave up 0 bases, with 16 bases separating them. The V gene's germline CDR1 is MRHNA and CDR2 SNTAGT. This CDR3 has 16 residues. The sample taken for sequencing was PBMCs. The rearrangement uses TRBV6-4 and TRBJ1-2, with D uncertain. The sequence was collected from a woman aged 40 to 50 in good health and CMV-seropositive. CDR3 sequence reads: CASSLSSSGANYGYTF. CDR3 in DNA: TGTGCCAGCAGTCTTAGTAGCTCCGGAGCTAACTATGGCTACACCTTC.